These 9 T cell receptor beta chains came from one sample sequenced in a study of blood T cell repertoires in COVID-19. Only in-frame clones appear in the TCRdb table, and some are missing; sequencing was by immunoSEQ multiplex PCR. Here the sample spans 150,000 to 200,000 clones, about 87% being singletons. Material for sequencing was peripheral blood. These receptors all stem from a man aged 40-49 years with active or convalescent COVID-19.

The chain links TRBV6-2 or TRBV6-3 to TRBJ2-1, with TRBD2 matching 8 bases. CDR1 is MNHEY, CDR2 SVGEGT, per germline. This CDR3 has 17 amino acids. V lost 2 bases to trimming and J lost 10 bases; unmatched junction nucleotides: 16. The CDR3 loop reads CASSYPNIRAGGAEQFF. The CDR3 region has the DNA TGTGCCAGCAGTTACCCTAATATCCGGGCGGGGGGTGCCGAGCAGTTCTTC.

The chain is built from TRBV6-5 and TRBJ1-1; D call uncertain. The V gene lost 6 bases and the J gene lost 4 bases, with 9 bases spanning the gap. The CDR3 totals 12 residues. CDR1 is MNHEY and CDR2 is SVGAGI in the germline V gene. DNA of the CDR3: TGTGCCAGCAGGGGAGGGAGCACTGAAGCTTTCTTT. This encodes CASRGGSTEAFF.

The chain is built from TRBV19 and TRBJ2-7; maybe TRBD1 (6 bases). Trimming shortened V by 7 bases and J by 0 bases, and 16 bases separated the two germline ends. Germline CDR1 is LNHDA and CDR2 is SQIVND (reference sequence). The CDR3 has 15 amino acids. The CDR3 spells CASTWGPTYSYEQYF. The DNA for the CDR3 is TGTGCCAGTACGTGGGGGCCGACATACTCCTACGAGCAGTACTTC. Combining the CDR3 with reference TRBV19 and TRBJ2-7 gives the whole variable domain DGGITQSPKYLFRKEGQNVTLSCEQNLNHDAMYWYRQDPGQGLRLIYYSQIVNDFQKGDIAEGYSVSREKKESFPLTVTSAQKNPTAFYLCASTWGPTYSYEQYFGPGTRLTVT.

The chain links TRBV19 to TRBJ1-2; 8 bases agree with TRBD1. CDR1 LNHDA and CDR2 SQIVND come from the germline V gene (reference sequence). The CDR3 contains 13 residues. With V trimmed by 6 bases and J by 7 bases, 7 bases remained unmatched. The DNA for the CDR3 is TGTGCCAGTAGCCCTGGGACAGGACGTGGCTACACCTTC. Translated, it gives CASSPGTGRGYTF.

This clone was picked up a small number of times. The chain employs TRBV2 and TRBJ2-3; maybe TRBD1 (5 bases). Germline CDR1 reads SNHLY; CDR2 reads FYNNEI. The CDR3 extends over 13 amino acids. V dropped 7 bases and J dropped 11 bases, with 19 bases sitting between them. CDR3 residues: CASTPTPPRGQYF. CDR3 DNA: TGTGCCAGCACTCCGACCCCACCAAGGGGGCAGTATTTT.

The chain employs TRBV6-2 or TRBV6-3 and TRBJ1-1, with 9 bases fitting TRBD1. The germline CDR1 and CDR2 sequences are MNHEY and SVGEGT. V lost 1 base and J lost 1; bases outside the gene matches: 4. The CDR3 has 16 amino acids. CDR3: CASSYLTGGTNTEAFF. In DNA form, the CDR3 reads TGTGCCAGCAGTTACTTGACAGGGGGAACGAACACTGAAGCTTTCTTT.

A few counts support this clone. The V call is TRBV6-1, the J call TRBJ1-6; D not certain. V was trimmed by 1 base and J by 0 bases, leaving 13 bases between them. The CDR3 is 18 residues long. Germline V CDR1 and CDR2: MNHNS, SASEGT. CDR3 nucleotide sequence: TGTGCCAGCAGTGAAGTCGTGAGGGTGAGCTCCTATAATTCACCCCTCCACTTT. Translated: CASSEVVRVSSYNSPLHF.

The chain has TRBV19 and TRBJ2-5; D not resolved. From germline, CDR1 is LNHDA and CDR2 SQIVND (reference sequence). Trimming removed 10 bases from V and 2 bases from J, with 14 bases in between. The CDR3 runs 13 residues. For the CDR3, the DNA is TGTGCCACTGGCGCGTCTAGTCAAGAGACCCAGTACTTC. Protein sequence: CATGASSQETQYF.

The rearrangement links TRBV7-9 to TRBJ1-2; D not certain. Germline CDR1 and CDR2: SEHNR and FQNEAQ (reference sequence). V shed 1 base and J shed 0 bases, with 6 bases lying between them. CDR3 length equals 14 residues. CDR3 nucleotide sequence: TGTGCCAGCAGCTTAGAGACAACTAACTATGGCTACACCTTC. It codes for CASSLETTNYGYTF. The full variable domain, with the rest looked up from reference TRBV7-9 and TRBJ1-2, is DTGVSQNPRHKITKRGQNVTFRCDPISEHNRLYWYRQTLGQGPEFLTYFQNEAQLEKSRLLSDRFSAERPKGSFSTLEIQRTEQGDSAMYLCASSLETTNYGYTFGSGTRLTVV.